The clone carrying this T cell receptor (beta chain) was detected only a few times. Its cognate antigen is unknown. Measured with immunoSEQ multiplex PCR; TCRdb has only the in-frame clones, and not every one. This sample has over 140,000 clones, with around 93% found just once. This specimen comes from a study of T cell responses to AZD1222 COVID-19 vaccine. Regarding the study as a whole: Spike as a whole was targeted by vaccine-associated CD4 TCRs, dominant at 160-218 and 743-854. Targets within unmutated variant regions were reportedly found for nearly half of spike-specific TCRs.

Trimming removed 0 bases at V and 4 bases at J, with 12 bases between. Germline CDR1 reads LGHNA; CDR2 reads YSLEER. This CDR3 comprises 15 residues. The chain employs TRBV4-3 and TRBJ1-2; perhaps TRBD1 as D (5 bases). The sample here was peripheral blood, taken 28 days after the second AZD1222 dose. This sequence originates from an adult who received the AZD1222 COVID-19 vaccine. The CDR3 sequence: CASSQDHKGSYGYTF. The CDR3 DNA reads TGCGCCAGCAGCCAAGATCATAAGGGGAGCTATGGCTACACCTTC.